This entry describes one T cell receptor (beta chain). This sample is drawn from a study of blood T cell repertoires in COVID-19. Study overall: T cells, B-cell-depleted T cells, or PBMCs supplied cDNA or gDNA.

The data were produced by immunoSEQ multiplex PCR, yet TCRdb's version contains in-frame clones alone and is incomplete. This sample yields about 220,000 clones, of which less than 85% are seen a single time; around 3.5% belongs to the top ten. The sample taken for sequencing was peripheral blood. The sequence came from a woman of 80 years or more with acute or convalescent COVID-19.

The CDR3, as DNA: TGTGCCAGCAATAGACAGGGAAGATTCTCACCCCTCCACTTT. Translating gives CASNRQGRFSPLHF. The chain combines TRBV28 with TRBJ1-6, with 7 bases aligning to TRBD1. Germline CDR1 and CDR2: MDHEN and SYDVKM. This CDR3 has 14 residues. V trimming: 7 bases; J trimming: 10 bases; junction bases outside the gene matches: 10.